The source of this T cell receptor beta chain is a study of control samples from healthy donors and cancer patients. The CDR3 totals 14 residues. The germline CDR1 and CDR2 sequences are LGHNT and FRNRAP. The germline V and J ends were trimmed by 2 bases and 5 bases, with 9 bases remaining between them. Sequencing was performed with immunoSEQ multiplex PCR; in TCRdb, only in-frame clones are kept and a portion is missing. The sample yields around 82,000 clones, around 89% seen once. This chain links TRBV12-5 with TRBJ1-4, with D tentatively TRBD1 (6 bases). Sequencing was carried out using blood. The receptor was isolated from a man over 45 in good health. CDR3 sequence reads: CASGLRGANEKLFF. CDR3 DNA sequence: TGTGCTAGTGGTTTGAGGGGGGCGAATGAAAAACTGTTTTTT. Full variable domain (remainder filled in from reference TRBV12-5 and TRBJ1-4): DARVTQTPRHKVTEMGQEVTMRCQPILGHNTVFWYRQTMMQGLELLAYFRNRAPLDDSGMPKDRFSAEMPDATLATLKIQPSEPRDSAVYFCASGLRGANEKLFFGSGTQLSVL.